These 14 T cell receptor beta chains originate from one sample sequenced in a study of graft-versus-host responses after intestinal transplantation. These receptors' targets are unknown. The data were produced by immunoSEQ multiplex PCR, yet TCRdb's version contains in-frame clones alone and is incomplete. The table has about 50,000 clones, 92% seen once; the top ten hold about 2.6%. The sequencing used unstimulated CD4+ T cells sorted from spleen or lymph node cells, collected before transplant. These receptors came from a human donor who was the organ donor for an intestinal transplant.

The chain couples TRBV4-1 to TRBJ1-1; D gene unclear. The CDR3 has 12 amino acids. V was pared by 2 bases and J by 4 bases, with 5 bases between. Germline-derived CDR1 and CDR2 are MGHRA and YSYEKL. Written as DNA, the CDR3 is TGCGCCAGCAGCCAATTCAGCACTGAAGCTTTCTTT. This codes for CASSQFSTEAFF.

The CDR3 loop is CASSPRGGASSYNEQFF. The CDR3 DNA sequence: TGTGCCAGCAGCCCGAGAGGGGGGGCCAGCTCCTACAATGAGCAGTTCTTC. The V call is TRBV9, the J call TRBJ2-1, with D maybe TRBD2 (7 bases). Trimming pared 4 bases from V and 0 bases from J, leaving 17 bases between. This CDR3 has 17 residues. In germline, CDR1 is SGDLS, CDR2 YYNGEE.

The chain combines TRBV5-3 with TRBJ2-1; 12 bases match TRBD2. TRBV5-3 is known as an ORF, though its function is uncertain. The CDR3 has 22 amino acids. The trim removed 4 bases at V and 0 bases at J, leaving 20 bases unmatched. CDR3 region: CARSPGQVPSGRAASSYNEQFF. CDR3 bases: TGTGCCAGAAGCCCAGGACAGGTCCCTAGCGGGAGGGCCGCTAGCTCCTACAATGAGCAGTTCTTC.

This rearrangement joins TRBV25-1 to TRBJ1-1; D may be TRBD1 (5 bases). CDR1 is MGHDK and CDR2 is SYGVNS in the germline V gene. Trimming shortened V by 3 bases and J by 3 bases, and 14 bases separated the two germline ends. There are 15 residues in the CDR3. CDR3 sequence (DNA): TGTGCCAGCAGTGACGGGGGGACCAGGGACACTGAAGCTTTCTTT. Encoded protein: CASSDGGTRDTEAFF.

V usage is TRBV25-1 and J usage is TRBJ1-6; D remains unclear. V was cut by 4 bases and J by 0 bases, with 10 bases left in between. Germline values: CDR1 MGHDK, CDR2 SYGVNS. CDR3 size: 16 residues. CDR3 residues: CASSGAGGSYNSPLHF. CDR3 nucleotide sequence: TGTGCCAGCAGTGGAGCGGGAGGCTCCTATAATTCACCCCTCCACTTT. Variable domain in full (rest from reference TRBV25-1 and TRBJ1-6): EADIYQTPRYLVIGTGKKITLECSQTMGHDKMYWYQQDPGMELHLIHYSYGVNSTEKGDLSSESTVSRIRTEHFPLTLESARPSHTSQYLCASSGAGGSYNSPLHFGNGTRLTVT.

This sequence joins TRBV6-5 and TRBJ1-2; unclear D gene. Germline V gives CDR1 MNHEY, CDR2 SVGAGI. V was clipped by 0 bases and J by 4 bases, with 6 bases between them. This CDR3 spans 13 amino acids. CDR3 bases: TGTGCCAGCAGTTACTCCGCAGGCTATGGCTACACCTTC. This codes for CASSYSAGYGYTF.

The chain links TRBV11-2 to TRBJ2-6, with TRBD2 identical over 7 bases. V lost 2 bases and J lost 2; bases outside the gene matches: 6. Germline-derived CDR1 and CDR2 are SGHAT and FQNNGV. The CDR3 runs to 17 residues. The CDR3 protein is CASSLIASGTGANVLTF. The CDR3 nucleotides are TGTGCCAGCAGCTTAATCGCTAGCGGTACTGGGGCCAACGTCCTGACTTTC.

The chain links TRBV6-1 to TRBJ2-7, with 8 bases fitting TRBD2. CDR1 is MNHNS, CDR2 SASEGT, per germline. Losses at the gene ends were 3 bases for V and 0 bases for J; bases not matched to a gene: 7. The CDR3 contains 16 residues. The CDR3 reads CASSDLHRGGSYEQYF. The CDR3 DNA reads TGTGCCAGCAGTGATTTGCACCGGGGGGGCTCCTACGAGCAGTACTTC.

This chain uses TRBV29-1 with TRBJ2-2; 7 bases map to TRBD2. V lost 6 bases, J lost 0 bases, and 10 bases stayed unmatched. Germline V CDR1 and CDR2: SQVTM, ANQGSEA. This CDR3 spans 16 amino acids. The CDR3: CSVLPQGGTNTGELFF. In DNA, the CDR3 is TGCAGCGTCCTTCCTCAGGGAGGGACGAACACCGGGGAGCTGTTTTTT.

This chain links TRBV7-2 with TRBJ2-5; 12 nucleotides line up with TRBD2. Gene TRBJ2-7 matches the end of the DNA better, so the J call may be wrong. Germline loops: CDR1 SGHTA, CDR2 FQGNSA. CDR3 length: 15 residues. The CDR3: CASSFGLAGTYEQYF. DNA of the CDR3: TGTGCCAGCAGCTTCGGACTAGCGGGGACCTACGAGCAGTACTTC.

The V gene is TRBV28, the J gene TRBJ2-3; D is uncertain. Germline CDR1 reads MDHEN; CDR2 reads SYDVKM. Between the trimmed V and J ends, which lost 3 bases and 0 bases, there was a span of 7 bases. This CDR3 spans 14 amino acids. The CDR3 region is CASSFARSTDTQYF. CDR3 nucleotides: TGTGCCAGCAGTTTCGCCAGGAGCACAGATACGCAGTATTTT.

V gene TRBV6-7 combines with J gene TRBJ2-5; tentatively, D is TRBD1 or TRBD2 (6 bases each). TRBV6-7 is designated an ORF whose function remains uncertain. Trimming cost V 3 bases and J 1 base, with 15 bases left between them. The CDR3 sequence is 16 residues long. For the CDR3, the DNA is TGTGCCAGCAGTTATGAGGGGGGCCAAGTCCAAGAGACCCAGTACTTC. Its translation is CASSYEGGQVQETQYF.

This chain links TRBV5-8 with TRBJ2-1, with 11 bases fitting TRBD2. The CDR3 totals 15 residues. V dropped 6 bases and J dropped 4; count of bases not matched to a gene: 6. CDR1 is SGHTS, CDR2 YDEGEE, per germline. For the CDR3, the DNA is TGTGCCAGCACCCTGACTAGCGGGACTTACAATGAGCAGTTCTTC. Translation gives CASTLTSGTYNEQFF. Full variable domain (remainder filled in from reference TRBV5-8 and TRBJ2-1): EAGVTQSPTHLIKTRGQQATLRCSPISGHTSVYWYQQALGLGLQFLLWYDEGEERNRGNFPPRFSGRQFPNYSSELNVNALELEDSALYLCASTLTSGTYNEQFFGPGTRLTVL.

The chain uses TRBV2 and TRBJ2-3, with 8 bases matching TRBD2. Germline lookup yields CDR1 SNHLY and CDR2 FYNNEI. V trimming: 7 bases; J trimming: 7 bases; junction bases outside the gene matches: 10. This CDR3 has 14 amino acids. CDR3: CASIVERGPHTQYF. The CDR3 coding sequence is TGTGCCAGCATTGTGGAGCGGGGGCCGCATACGCAGTATTTT.